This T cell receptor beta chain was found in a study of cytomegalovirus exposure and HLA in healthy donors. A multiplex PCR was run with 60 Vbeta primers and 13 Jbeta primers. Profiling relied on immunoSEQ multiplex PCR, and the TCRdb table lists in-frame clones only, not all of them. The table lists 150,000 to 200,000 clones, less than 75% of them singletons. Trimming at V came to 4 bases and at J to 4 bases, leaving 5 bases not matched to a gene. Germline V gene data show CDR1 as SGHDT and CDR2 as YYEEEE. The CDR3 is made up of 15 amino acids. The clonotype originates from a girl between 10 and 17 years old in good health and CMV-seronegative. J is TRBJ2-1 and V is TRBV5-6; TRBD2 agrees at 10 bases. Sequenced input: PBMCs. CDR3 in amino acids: CASSVSSGGYNEQFF. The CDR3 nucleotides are TGTGCCAGCAGCGTCTCTAGCGGGGGTTACAATGAGCAGTTCTTC.